Below are 2 T cell receptor beta chains sequenced from a single sample in a study of CD8 T cells in ankylosing spondylitis. TCRdb ran MiXCR on the 5' RACE reads and lists one entry per CDR3 protein. The repertoire consists of under 300,000 distinct CDR3 sequences, with approximately 12% occurring once and the leading ten covering under 8%. Sequencing was performed on blood, either unsorted or a sorted T cell fraction (not recorded which). These TCRs come from a male donor with ankylosing spondylitis or in good health (not recorded which).

This clonotype came up many times. The chain has TRBV5-1 and TRBJ2-4, with 7 positions matching TRBD1. Per the germline V gene, CDR1 is SGHRS and CDR2 is YFSETQ. The V and J ends lost 3 bases and 2 bases, in that order; junction bases with no gene match: 8. The CDR3 extends over 16 amino acids. CDR3 protein: CASSSLQQGSKNIQYF. CDR3 DNA: TGCGCCAGCAGCTCCCTCCAACAGGGGTCCAAAAACATTCAGTACTTC.

This chain joins TRBV11-3 and TRBJ1-1; D remains unclear. This CDR3 contains 14 residues. CDR1 SGHNT and CDR2 YENEEA come from the germline V gene. Trimming left V 5 bases short and J 2 bases short, with 12 bases between. The DNA for the CDR3 is TGTGCCAGCAGCCCCAGCCGCAGAAACACTGAAGCTTTCTTT. Translated, it gives CASSPSRRNTEAFF.